A single sample is the source of the 20 T cell receptor beta chains below, sequenced in a study of cytomegalovirus exposure and HLA in healthy donors. This PCR relied on a set of 60 Vbeta primers and 13 Jbeta primers. Sequenced by immunoSEQ multiplex PCR; TCRdb stores in-frame clones only, minus some. The specimen's table records about 160,000 clones. The sequenced sample was PBMCs. The receptors stem from a man aged 25 to 40 in good health and CMV-seronegative.

V is TRBV6-1 and J is TRBJ2-5, with 8 bases aligning to TRBD2. The CDR3 runs 16 residues. V lost 1 base, J lost 2 bases, and 6 bases stayed unmatched. Germline values: CDR1 MNHNS, CDR2 SASEGT. DNA of the CDR3: TGTGCCAGCAGTGAAGGTCTTAGCGGGACGCAAGAGACCCAGTACTTC. Translating gives CASSEGLSGTQETQYF.

The CDR3 protein is CASSQEGLAAETQYF. The CDR3 nucleotides read TGTGCCAGCAGCCAAGAAGGACTAGCGGCGGAGACCCAGTACTTC. V gene TRBV4-2 combines with J gene TRBJ2-5; TRBD2 agrees at 10 bases. Trimming removed 0 bases from V and 5 bases from J; junction bases left unmatched: 3. Per germline, CDR1 LGHNA and CDR2 YNFKEQ. This CDR3 region has 15 residues.

The rearrangement uses TRBV2 and TRBJ2-5; D is possibly TRBD2 (5 bases). The DNA end lines up better with TRBJ2-7; the J call may be wrong. This CDR3 has 14 residues. Germline V gene data show CDR1 as SNHLY and CDR2 as FYNNEI. This CDR3 reads CASSEGARAYEQYF. CDR3 nucleotide sequence: TGTGCCAGCAGTGAAGGGGCGCGGGCCTACGAGCAGTACTTC.

The chain recombines TRBV5-8 with TRBJ1-2; D might be TRBD1 (5 bases). Trimming cost V 0 bases and J 2 bases, with 5 bases left between them. CDR1 is SGHTS and CDR2 is YDEGEE in the germline V gene. The CDR3 sequence is 13 residues long. CDR3 in amino acids: CASSLGQNYGYTF. In DNA form, the CDR3 reads TGTGCCAGCAGCTTGGGACAGAACTATGGCTACACCTTC. Full variable domain (missing parts from reference TRBV5-8 and TRBJ1-2): EAGVTQSPTHLIKTRGQQATLRCSPISGHTSVYWYQQALGLGLQFLLWYDEGEERNRGNFPPRFSGRQFPNYSSELNVNALELEDSALYLCASSLGQNYGYTFGSGTRLTVV.

V usage is TRBV6-5 and J usage is TRBJ2-7; 10 bases agree with TRBD1. CDR3 length: 14 residues. J gave up 1 base and V 5 bases, and 2 bases lay outside the gene matches. The germline V gene has CDR1 MNHEY and CDR2 SVGAGI. CDR3 sequence: CASSRQGASYEQYF. Here the CDR3 DNA reads TGTGCCAGCAGTAGACAGGGGGCATCCTACGAGCAGTACTTC.

This chain uses TRBV7-3 with TRBJ2-7, with a possible D match to TRBD2 (6 bases). The CDR3 is made up of 15 amino acids. Trimming cost V 6 bases and J 3 bases, with 18 bases left between them. Germline values: CDR1 SGHTA, CDR2 FQGTGA. CDR3 in DNA: TGTGCCAGCAGTCCACAAGGTGGGACTCTCTACGAGCAGTACTTC. Translating it yields CASSPQGGTLYEQYF.

J is TRBJ2-1 and V is TRBV5-1; 11 nucleotides align to TRBD2. The CDR3 has 15 residues. The germline V gene has CDR1 SGHRS and CDR2 YFSETQ. Trimming took 4 bases from V and 6 from J; bases not matched to a gene: 6. Written as DNA, the CDR3 is TGCGCCAGCAGCGCTCTAGCGGGAGGCCCCAATGAGCAGTTCTTC. The encoded protein is CASSALAGGPNEQFF.

The chain has TRBV12-5 and TRBJ2-7, with D hard to call. This CDR3 spans 13 amino acids. Germline CDR1 is LGHNT and CDR2 is FRNRAP. V lost 6 bases, J lost 2 bases, and 11 bases lay in between. CDR3 loop: CASGNSGTYEQYF. The CDR3 DNA reads as TGTGCTAGTGGCAATTCAGGAACCTACGAGCAGTACTTC.

This chain links TRBV18 with TRBJ1-2; no reliable D call. The ends were cut back, 2 bases at V and 3 bases at J, with 7 bases in the middle. Germline assignment: CDR1 KGHSH and CDR2 LQKENI. The CDR3 is 13 residues long. CDR3: CASSPGQHYGYTF. The CDR3 coding sequence is TGTGCCAGCTCACCAGGGCAGCACTATGGCTACACCTTC.

V is TRBV28 and J is TRBJ2-7; TRBD2 is a possible D gene (5 bases). Germline V gene data show CDR1 as MDHEN and CDR2 as SYDVKM. The CDR3 has 12 amino acids. V gave up 7 bases and J gave up 6 bases, with 13 bases separating them. The CDR3 nucleotides are TGTGCCAGCACCACCACTAGTAGCGAGCAGTACTTC. Amino acid sequence: CASTTTSSEQYF.

The chain is built from TRBV18 and TRBJ1-1; a possible D gene is TRBD1 (6 bases). This CDR3 region has 15 residues. CDR1 is KGHSH and CDR2 is LQKENI in the germline V gene. Trimming left V 5 bases short and J 2 bases short, with 15 bases between. The CDR3 sequence is CASSITRDTNTEAFF. The CDR3 bases are TGTGCCAGCTCAATAACTCGGGACACTAACACTGAAGCTTTCTTT.

This chain links TRBV19 with TRBJ1-2; the D is unclear. This CDR3 region has 13 residues. V was clipped by 5 bases and J by 4 bases, with 11 bases between them. Per the germline V gene, CDR1 is LNHDA and CDR2 is SQIVND (reference sequence). CDR3 amino acids: CASSWPGSYGYTF. CDR3 nucleotides: TGTGCCAGTAGTTGGCCAGGATCCTATGGCTACACCTTC.

As concerns this clone: A junction end diverges from the germline sequence, so it may reflect a read error. This chain joins TRBV10-3 and TRBJ2-3, with a tentative D call TRBD2 (5 bases). The CDR3 spans 15 residues. CDR1 and CDR2 from the germline V gene are ENHRY and SYGVKD. CDR3 protein: CAISEGGASTDMQYF. The DNA for the CDR3 is TGTGCCATCAGTGAGGGAGGAGCAAGCACAGATATGCAGTATTTT.

The chain employs TRBV18 and TRBJ1-1; 7 nucleotides line up with TRBD1. Trimming took 3 bases from V and 2 from J; bases not matched to a gene: 3. This CDR3 is built from 14 residues. CDR1 and CDR2 (germline): KGHSH, LQKENI. CDR3 region: CASSPRTGNTEAFF. The CDR3 nucleotides read TGTGCCAGCTCACCCCGGACAGGCAACACTGAAGCTTTCTTT.

V and J are TRBV5-1 and TRBJ2-5; 7 bases are shared with TRBD1. Germline trimming cut 4 bases from V and 2 bases from J; bases unmatched to any gene: 8. Germline-derived CDR1 and CDR2 are SGHRS and YFSETQ. The CDR3 spans 15 residues. CDR3 region: CASSEGAATQETQYF. The CDR3 DNA sequence: TGCGCCAGCAGCGAGGGGGCGGCCACACAAGAGACCCAGTACTTC.

The chain carries TRBV13 and TRBJ2-3; 11 bases fit TRBD2. Unmatched junction bases numbered 10, after V lost 5 bases and J lost 3 bases. CDR3 size: 17 residues. Germline V gene sequence: CDR1 PRHDT, CDR2 FYEKMQ (reference sequence). Here the CDR3 DNA reads TGTGCCAGCAGCCTGGATAGCGGGGGGGACGTTACAGATACGCAGTATTTT. Protein: CASSLDSGGDVTDTQYF.

The chain recombines TRBV7-9 with TRBJ1-1; 7 bases are shared with TRBD1. The CDR3 totals 14 residues. Germline trimming cut 6 bases from V and 6 bases from J; bases unmatched to any gene: 10. CDR1 and CDR2 from the germline V gene are SEHNR and FQNEAQ (reference sequence). The DNA for the CDR3 is TGTGCCAGCAGATTTTCGACAGGGATAGCTGAAGCTTTCTTT. Protein: CASRFSTGIAEAFF.

V usage is TRBV19 and J usage is TRBJ1-1; possible D gene TRBD1, 5 bases. This CDR3 comprises 14 residues. With 9 bases removed from V and 0 bases from J, the gap between germline ends came to 14 bases. Per germline, CDR1 LNHDA and CDR2 SQIVND (reference sequence). The DNA of the CDR3 is TGTGCCAGCCGATCTTGGGGCATGAACACTGAAGCTTTCTTT. Translation: CASRSWGMNTEAFF.

This sequence joins TRBV7-3 and TRBJ2-5, with a possible D match to TRBD1 (5 bases). Trimming removed 3 bases at V and 5 bases at J, with 10 bases between. Germline V CDR1 and CDR2: SGHTA, FQGTGA. The CDR3 is made up of 13 amino acids. The CDR3 region has the DNA TGTGCCAGCAGCTTCGGGTCAGGGGAGACCCAGTACTTC. This encodes CASSFGSGETQYF.

This rearrangement joins TRBV30 to TRBJ2-5; 12 nucleotides match TRBD2. The DNA end favors TRBJ2-7, so the J call may be wrong. CDR3 length: 14 amino acids. Germline CDR1 reads GTSNPN; CDR2 reads SVGIG (reference sequence). CDR3 bases: TGTGCCTGGAGTTTACTAGCGGGAGGATCCGAGCAGTACTTC. It encodes CAWSLLAGGSEQYF.